This entry lists 11 T cell receptor beta chains sequenced from one sample in a study of technical replicates of blood from several donors. TCRdb keeps only in-frame clones here, not all; method: immunoSEQ multiplex PCR. The table has 60,000 to 90,000 clones, around 95% seen once. Sequencing was carried out using T cells isolated from PBMCs. These receptor sequences come from a human donor in good health.

The gene calls are TRBV4-1 and TRBJ2-2; 9 positions agree with TRBD1. The CDR3 has 20 residues. Germline CDR1 is MGHRA and CDR2 is YSYEKL. J was trimmed by 3 bases and V by 4 bases; bases with no gene match: 18. This CDR3 is CASSPLIRQQGADHTGELFF. DNA for the CDR3: TGCGCCAGCAGCCCGTTAATCCGGCAACAGGGGGCGGACCACACCGGGGAGCTGTTTTTT.

J is TRBJ1-1 and V is TRBV6-5; D remains ambiguous. Per germline, CDR1 MNHEY and CDR2 SVGAGI. CDR3 length: 12 amino acids. V lost 8 bases, J lost 4 bases, and 11 bases lay in between. The CDR3 DNA is TGTGCCAGCTTGAGTCCCTTCACTGAAGCTTTCTTT. Amino acids: CASLSPFTEAFF.

The chain joins TRBV18 to TRBJ2-7; TRBD1 might be the D (6 bases). This CDR3 contains 13 residues. The germline V gene has CDR1 KGHSH and CDR2 LQKENI. V lost 7 bases and J lost 0, with 10 bases in between. Here the CDR3 DNA reads TGTGCCAGCTTACCGGACAGCTCCTACGAGCAGTACTTC. Encoded protein: CASLPDSSYEQYF.

This chain uses TRBV5-1 with TRBJ2-6, with D perhaps TRBD1 (6 bases). Germline loops: CDR1 SGHRS, CDR2 YFSETQ. The CDR3 length is 20 residues. Trimming left V 1 base short and J 0 bases short, with 20 bases between. The CDR3 bases are TGCGCCAGCAGCTTGTGGGCACAGGGAGAGTCTCGCTCTGGGGCCAACGTCCTGACTTTC. Encoded protein: CASSLWAQGESRSGANVLTF.

The CDR3 coding sequence is TGTGCCAGCAGTCCGACAGGGGGCAGTCAGCCCCAGCATTTT. Translated, it gives CASSPTGGSQPQHF. This chain uses TRBV27 with TRBJ1-5, with TRBD1 matching over 10 bases. V lost 5 bases and J lost 6; bases outside the gene matches: 4. CDR1 and CDR2 from the germline V gene are MNHEY and SMNVEV (reference sequence). This CDR3 contains 14 residues.

The rearrangement uses TRBV13 and TRBJ2-3; 7 positions match TRBD2. The trim removed 5 bases at V and 2 bases at J, leaving 10 bases unmatched. In germline, CDR1 is PRHDT, CDR2 FYEKMQ (reference sequence). The CDR3 covers 16 residues. The CDR3 loop is CASSLSPGLTTDTQYF. For the CDR3, the DNA is TGTGCCAGCAGCCTCTCTCCGGGACTAACCACAGATACGCAGTATTTT.

This chain links TRBV5-1 with TRBJ1-1; D possibly corresponds to TRBD1 (6 bases). V lost 0 bases and J lost 8, with 11 bases in between. The CDR3 totals 13 residues. Germline CDR1 SGHRS, CDR2 YFSETQ. The CDR3 nucleotides read TGCGCCAGCAGCTTGGAGAGGGGGAGAGAAGCTTTCTTT. It codes for CASSLERGREAFF.

This clone was seen once. The genes are TRBV5-1 and TRBJ2-7, with 7 bases fitting TRBD1. Trimming cost V 1 base and J 3 bases; bases outside gene matches: 4. Germline assignment: CDR1 SGHRS and CDR2 YFSETQ. CDR3 length: 14 residues. The DNA for the CDR3 is TGCGCCAGCAGCTTGTTGACAGGGAACTACGAGCAGTACTTC. This sequence encodes CASSLLTGNYEQYF.

V usage is TRBV4-1 and J usage is TRBJ1-1; no definite D call. Looked up from germline, CDR1 is MGHRA and CDR2 is YSYEKL. This CDR3 region has 15 residues. V gave up 6 bases and J gave up 1 base, with 15 bases separating them. The CDR3 DNA reads TGCGCCAGCAGACCCCCCCAGGTGGCGAACACTGAAGCTTTCTTT. Its protein is CASRPPQVANTEAFF.

The chain recombines TRBV28 with TRBJ2-1, with TRBD1 identical over 9 bases. Germline CDR1 MDHEN, CDR2 SYDVKM. Trimming took 9 bases from V and 9 from J; bases not matched to a gene: 6. CDR3 length: 12 residues. Here the CDR3 DNA reads TGTGCCAGTCAAAGGACAGGGGCTGAGCAGTTCTTC. It specifies CASQRTGAEQFF.

This clone appeared once. DNA for the CDR3: TGTGCCAGTAGTCCGTTTAAGCACACAGATACGCAGTATTTT. Amino acids: CASSPFKHTDTQYF. The chain uses TRBV19 and TRBJ2-3; no clear D. CDR1 is LNHDA, CDR2 SQIVND, per germline (reference sequence). The CDR3 consists of 14 residues. The V gene lost 5 bases and the J gene lost 2 bases, with 11 bases spanning the gap.